Sequencing of this T cell receptor beta chain was carried out in a study of T-cell memory formation after mild COVID-19. Study information: Largely donor-specific sequence clusters came from two donors. Findings and caveats of the study: Contracting clones localized mainly to CM and EM when CD4+ and mainly to EMRA when CD8+. Clones shrinking from day 15 to 85 showed even CD4/CD8 mixes; later expanders tilted CD4+.

V lost 5 bases and J 4 bases, leaving 20 bases between the germline ends. The CDR3 sequence is 16 residues long. CDR1 SGHVS and CDR2 FQNEAQ come from the germline V gene. UMIs and sample barcodes were carried by the TCR alpha and TCR beta cDNA libraries that 5'RACE produced using constant-segment primers. TCRdb re-called the 5' RACE reads with MiXCR, one entry per CDR3 protein. The sample records more than 400,000 distinct CDR3 sequences, about 18% being singletons. This clonotype was observed a handful of times. What it recognizes is unknown. The receptor was isolated from an adult woman who had mild COVID-19 (a few samples of this study predate the infection). Cell type and time point are not known. The rearrangement joins TRBV7-8 to TRBJ1-1; D is unclear. Sequencing was done on a sample of PBMCs or a T cell subset sorted from them (not recorded which). As DNA, the CDR3 is TGTGCCAGCAGCCCCCGGCGACTTCTCCGCGGCACTGAAGCTTTCTTT. Protein sequence: CASSPRRLLRGTEAFF.